The entry that follows covers one T cell receptor (beta chain) sequence. Its target is unknown. Clones were sequenced by immunoSEQ multiplex PCR, and TCRdb holds only the in-frame ones, with some missing. The table shows 1.6 million or so clones, with around 98.5% occurring only once. With 7 bases clipped from V and 8 bases from J, the junction kept 13 bases outside the gene matches. Germline loops: CDR1 SGHVS, CDR2 FQNEAQ. This CDR3 has 14 amino acids. CD4+ cell separation produced CD45RA+ naive and CD45RA-negative memory subsets. The entry originates in a study of shared clonotypes between healthy human individuals. General study points: Naive CD4 clonotype sharing across a handful of donors was 5% to 6%.

The sequence was obtained from a young man in good health. V and J are TRBV7-8 and TRBJ2-7, with 8 bases that match TRBD1. Input material: naive CD4+ T cells sorted from blood. Sample subset: CD45RA+ positively selected. CDR3 in DNA: TGTGCCAGCAACCCAGGACAGGGTCTAGCGAAGCAGTACTTC. This codes for CASNPGQGLAKQYF.